The 13 T cell receptor beta chains in this list originate from one sample, sequenced in a study of T cells in Graves' hyperthyroidism and ophthalmopathy. Regions amplified from RNA transcripts were the TCR beta CDR3 regions. HTBI primers were used for first-round RT-PCR of the TCR CDR3. TCRdb reprocessed the multiplex PCR reads with MiXCR, giving one entry per CDR3 protein. The sample consists of roughly 740,000 distinct CDR3 sequences, about 17% of them appearing once. Material for sequencing was blood. These receptors all come from a young man with Graves' hyperthyroidism.

The gene calls are TRBV28 and TRBJ1-2, with D perhaps matching TRBD1 (5 bases). This CDR3 region has 14 residues. In germline, CDR1 is MDHEN, CDR2 SYDVKM. V lost 6 bases, J lost 6 bases, and 17 bases lay in between. This CDR3 reads CASSLGGGMDGYTF. The CDR3 DNA sequence: TGTGCCAGCAGCCTCGGGGGGGGGATGGATGGCTACACCTTC.

This clonotype has ten or more counts. The chain uses TRBV3-1 and TRBJ2-3, with D tentatively TRBD2 (5 bases). Germline V gives CDR1 LGHDT, CDR2 YNNKEL (reference sequence). The CDR3 runs 13 residues. V was trimmed by 1 base and J by 4 bases, leaving 6 bases between them. The CDR3 spells CASSQGGSDTQYF. Written as DNA, the CDR3 is TGTGCCAGCAGCCAAGGCGGGTCAGATACGCAGTATTTT.

This clonotype was counted a few times. The V gene is TRBV20-1, the J gene TRBJ2-5; D not certain. CDR3 length: 12 amino acids. Looked up from germline, CDR1 is DFQATT and CDR2 is SNEGSKA (reference sequence). V lost 3 bases and J lost 1, with 6 bases in between. CDR3 coding DNA: TGCAGTGCTAGGACGGTCCAAGAGACCCAGTACTTC. Residues: CSARTVQETQYF.

In its sample, this clonotype was seen many times. The J gene is TRBJ2-3, the V gene TRBV28; TRBD1 or TRBD2 may be the D gene (6 bases each). Germline V lookup: CDR1 MDHEN, CDR2 SYDVKM. This CDR3 region has 15 residues. V was shortened by 2 bases and J by 4 bases, with 13 bases between the two germline ends. The chain's CDR3 is CASSLVGGAADTQYF. The CDR3 DNA is TGTGCCAGCAGTTTAGTGGGGGGCGCCGCAGATACGCAGTATTTT.

In regard to this clonotype: This could be a read error, since a much larger clone is one nucleotide away. V and J are TRBV20-1 and TRBJ2-7; either TRBD1 or TRBD2 may fit D (5 bases each). This CDR3 region has 14 residues. Trimming stripped 6 bases from V and 3 bases from J, with 18 bases between. From germline, CDR1 is DFQATT and CDR2 SNEGSKA (reference sequence). The CDR3 reads CSADSGTGCYEQYF. Here the CDR3 DNA reads TGCAGTGCGGACTCTGGGACGGGGTGCTACGAGCAGTACTTC.

The rearrangement links TRBV15 to TRBJ2-3, with D uncertain. Germline CDR1 and CDR2: LNHNV and YYDKDF (reference sequence). Trimming removed 0 bases at V and 1 base at J, with 11 bases between. This CDR3 contains 16 residues. DNA for the CDR3: TGTGCCACCAGCAGAGATGAGTTTCAGGGCACAGATACGCAGTATTTT. This gives the protein CATSRDEFQGTDTQYF.

A few counts support this clonotype. V is TRBV28 and J is TRBJ2-2; tentatively, D is TRBD1 (6 bases). The CDR3 runs to 15 residues. V shed 5 bases and J shed 4 bases, with 14 bases lying between them. Germline assignment: CDR1 MDHEN and CDR2 SYDVKM. The CDR3 loop is CASSEGQWVTGELFF. CDR3 nucleotide sequence: TGTGCCAGCAGTGAGGGACAATGGGTCACCGGGGAGCTGTTTTTT.

This clonotype has ten or more counts. The chain carries TRBV12-3 or TRBV12-4 and TRBJ2-1; D call uncertain. The CDR3 length is 11 residues. The V end was cut by 4 bases, the J end by 9 bases, with 7 bases between. CDR3 sequence: CASSSPPEQFF. In nucleotides, the CDR3 is TGTGCCAGCAGTTCCCCGCCTGAGCAGTTCTTC.

This clonotype showed up many times. This chain links TRBV2 with TRBJ2-1, with 8 bases fitting TRBD1. Looked up from germline, CDR1 is SNHLY and CDR2 is FYNNEI. With V trimmed by 7 bases and J by 7 bases, 6 bases remained unmatched. This CDR3 is 13 amino acids long. As DNA, the CDR3 is TGTGCCAGCACAGGACAGGGTAGAAATGAGCAGTTCTTC. It yields the protein CASTGQGRNEQFF.

The sample holds many counts of this clonotype. The V gene is TRBV29-1, the J gene TRBJ2-2, with 8 bases identical to TRBD1. The CDR3 sequence is 12 residues long. Germline V lookup: CDR1 SQVTM, CDR2 ANQGSEA. Trimming removed 7 bases from V and 5 bases from J; junction bases left unmatched: 3. This chain's CDR3 is CSAGQGTGELFF. In nucleotides, the CDR3 is TGCAGCGCCGGACAGGGAACCGGGGAGCTGTTTTTT.

In its sample, this clonotype was seen many times. The chain couples TRBV6-1 to TRBJ2-7; D is perhaps TRBD2 (5 bases). Germline V gives CDR1 MNHNS, CDR2 SASEGT. The CDR3 sequence is 15 residues long. V lost 1 base, J lost 3 bases, and 13 bases lay in between. The CDR3 DNA reads TGTGCCAGCAGTGAAGGAGGGAGTTTCCTCTACGAGCAGTACTTC. Residues: CASSEGGSFLYEQYF.

This clonotype was recorded many times. V is TRBV7-2 and J is TRBJ2-1, with TRBD2 as a possible D gene (6 bases). CDR1 SGHTA and CDR2 FQGNSA come from the germline V gene. Trimming took 2 bases from V and 9 from J, leaving 23 bases between them. CDR3 length: 17 residues. Here the CDR3 reads CASSLSGAAGRRIEQFF. CDR3 nucleotide sequence: TGTGCCAGCAGCTTAAGTGGGGCGGCTGGGAGGCGGATTGAGCAGTTCTTC.

This clonotype was recorded many times. V gene TRBV6-1 combines with J gene TRBJ2-7, with 8 bases identical to TRBD2. Germline V gene lookup returns CDR1 MNHNS and CDR2 SASEGT. The junction had 5 bases not matched to a gene; V was cut back by 5 bases and J by 2 bases. The CDR3 is 14 amino acids. CDR3 loop: CASSTSGYTYEQYF. CDR3 sequence (DNA): TGTGCCAGCAGTACTAGCGGCTATACCTACGAGCAGTACTTC.